This TCR beta chain was identified during a study of T cell responses to AZD1222 COVID-19 vaccine. Study-wide results and limits: Females outnumbered males among donors, who were mostly white British; clonal diversity was possibly underestimated. Close to half of spike-specific TCRs reportedly recognize unmutated variant regions. Among vaccine-associated CD4 TCRs, coverage spanned spike, with dominance at 160-218 and 743-854.

Sequencing used immunoSEQ multiplex PCR; TCRdb keeps in-frame clones, though not all of them. This table holds over 65,000 clones, about 90% found once. As for this clone: Its antigen is not identified.

There are 15 residues in the CDR3. Germline loops: CDR1 SGDLS, CDR2 YYNGEE. V shed 0 bases, J shed 8 bases, and the junction held 5 bases outside the gene matches. Analysis merged second doses at about 4 or about 12 weeks. The specimen was peripheral blood, collected 28 days after the second AZD1222 dose. This chain connects TRBV9 to TRBJ2-1, with TRBD2 matching over 10 bases. This TCR was sampled from an adult who received the AZD1222 COVID-19 vaccine. The CDR3 here is CASSVASGSSDEQFF. For the CDR3, the DNA is TGTGCCAGCAGCGTAGCTAGCGGGAGTAGCGATGAGCAGTTCTTC.